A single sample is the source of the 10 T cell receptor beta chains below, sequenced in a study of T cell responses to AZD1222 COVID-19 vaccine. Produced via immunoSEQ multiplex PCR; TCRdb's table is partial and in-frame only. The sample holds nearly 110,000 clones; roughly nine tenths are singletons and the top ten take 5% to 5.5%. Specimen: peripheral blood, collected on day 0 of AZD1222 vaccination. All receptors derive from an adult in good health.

The CDR3 DNA is TGTGCCAGCAGTAATGCCCCGGGACAGAACTATGGCTACACCTTC. It encodes CASSNAPGQNYGYTF. V gene TRBV25-1 combines with J gene TRBJ1-2, with 7 bases that match TRBD1. The V gene's germline CDR1 is MGHDK and CDR2 SYGVNS. The CDR3 contains 15 residues. Trimming at V came to 5 bases and at J to 2 bases, leaving 8 bases not matched to a gene.

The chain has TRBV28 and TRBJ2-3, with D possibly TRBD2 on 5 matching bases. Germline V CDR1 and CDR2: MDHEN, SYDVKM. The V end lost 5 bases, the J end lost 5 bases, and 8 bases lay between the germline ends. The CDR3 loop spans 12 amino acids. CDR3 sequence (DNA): TGTGCCAGCAGTACCACTAGAGATACGCAGTATTTT. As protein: CASSTTRDTQYF. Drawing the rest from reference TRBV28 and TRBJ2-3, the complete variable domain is DVKVTQSSRYLVKRTGEKVFLECVQDMDHENMFWYRQDPGLGLRLIYFSYDVKMKEKGDIPEGYSVSREKKERFSLILESASTNQTSMYLCASSTTRDTQYFGPGTRLTVL.

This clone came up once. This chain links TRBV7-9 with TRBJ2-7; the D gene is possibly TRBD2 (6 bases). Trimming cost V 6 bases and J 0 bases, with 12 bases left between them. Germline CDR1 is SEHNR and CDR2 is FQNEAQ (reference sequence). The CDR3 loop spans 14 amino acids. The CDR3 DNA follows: TGTGCCAGCAGTCTTGCGGGAACCTCCTACGAGCAGTACTTC. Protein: CASSLAGTSYEQYF.

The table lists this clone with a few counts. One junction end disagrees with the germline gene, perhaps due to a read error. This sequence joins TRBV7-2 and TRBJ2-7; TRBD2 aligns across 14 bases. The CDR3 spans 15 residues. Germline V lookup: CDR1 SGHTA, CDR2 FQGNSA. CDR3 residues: CASRLGLAGGYEQYF. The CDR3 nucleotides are TGTGCCAGCAGATTAGGACTAGCGGGAGGTTACGAGCAGTACTTC.

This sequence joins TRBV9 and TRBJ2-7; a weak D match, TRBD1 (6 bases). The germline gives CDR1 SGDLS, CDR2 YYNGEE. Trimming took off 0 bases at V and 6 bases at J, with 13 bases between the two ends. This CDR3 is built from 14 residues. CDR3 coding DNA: TGTGCCAGCAGCGTAGCCGACAGGTTCGGCGAGCAGTACTTC. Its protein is CASSVADRFGEQYF. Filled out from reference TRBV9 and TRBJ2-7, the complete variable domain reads DSGVTQTPKHLITATGQRVTLRCSPRSGDLSVYWYQQSLDQGLQFLIQYYNGEERAKGNILERFSAQQFPDLHSELNLSSLELGDSALYFCASSVADRFGEQYFGPGTRLTVT.

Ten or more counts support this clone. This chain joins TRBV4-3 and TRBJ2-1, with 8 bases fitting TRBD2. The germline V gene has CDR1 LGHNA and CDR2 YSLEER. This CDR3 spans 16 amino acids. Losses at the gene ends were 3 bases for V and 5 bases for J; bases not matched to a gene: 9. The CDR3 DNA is TGCGCCAGCAGCCACCGCAGCGGGAGATCCCACAATGAGCAGTTCTTC. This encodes CASSHRSGRSHNEQFF.

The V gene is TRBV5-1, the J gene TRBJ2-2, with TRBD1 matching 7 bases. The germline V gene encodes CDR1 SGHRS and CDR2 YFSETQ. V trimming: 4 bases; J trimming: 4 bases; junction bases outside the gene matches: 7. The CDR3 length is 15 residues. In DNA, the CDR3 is TGCGCCAGCAGCGTAACGACAGGGTTCACCGGGGAGCTGTTTTTT. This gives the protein CASSVTTGFTGELFF.

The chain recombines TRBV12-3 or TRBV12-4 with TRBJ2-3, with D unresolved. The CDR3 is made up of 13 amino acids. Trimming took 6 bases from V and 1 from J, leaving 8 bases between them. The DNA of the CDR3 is TGTGCCAGCAGCTTACTCCGCACAGATACGCAGTATTTT. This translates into CASSLLRTDTQYF.

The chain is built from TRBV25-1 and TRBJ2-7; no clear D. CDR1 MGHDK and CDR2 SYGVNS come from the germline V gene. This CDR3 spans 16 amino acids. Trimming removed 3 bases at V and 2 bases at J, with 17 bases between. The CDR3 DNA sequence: TGTGCCAGCAGTGATTATGCCGGATCGGCTGCCTACGAGCAGTACTTC. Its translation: CASSDYAGSAAYEQYF.

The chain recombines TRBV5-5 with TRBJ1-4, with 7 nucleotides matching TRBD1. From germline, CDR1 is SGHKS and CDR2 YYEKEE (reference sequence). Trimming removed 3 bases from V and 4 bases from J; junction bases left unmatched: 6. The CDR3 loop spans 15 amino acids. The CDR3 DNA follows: TGTGCCAGCAGCTCCCCGGGACAGATTAATGAAAAACTGTTTTTT. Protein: CASSSPGQINEKLFF. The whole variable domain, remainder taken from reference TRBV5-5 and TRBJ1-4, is DAGVTQSPTHLIKTRGQQVTLRCSPISGHKSVSWYQQVLGQGPQFIFQYYEKEERGRGNFPDRFSARQFPNYSSELNVNALLLGDSALYLCASSSPGQINEKLFFGSGTQLSVL.